This passage covers 24 T cell receptor beta chains from one sample sequenced in a study of T cells in Graves' hyperthyroidism and ophthalmopathy. TCR beta CDR3 regions were amplified from RNA. Primed by the HTBI set, a first-round RT-PCR was run on the TCR CDR3. A single record per CDR3 protein comes from TCRdb applying MiXCR to the multiplex PCR reads. The sample lists more than 550,000 distinct CDR3 sequences, approximately 15% occurring once. Sample: blood. Receptor source: a man aged 50-60 years with Graves' hyperthyroidism.

This clonotype was recorded a few times. The gene calls are TRBV7-2 and TRBJ2-2; TRBD1 aligns across 7 bases. Trimming took 3 bases from V and 5 from J; bases not matched to a gene: 6. The CDR3 covers 15 residues. Germline V gene data show CDR1 as SGHTA and CDR2 as FQGNSA. The CDR3 protein is CASSFPTGRTGELFF. CDR3 nucleotides: TGTGCCAGCAGCTTCCCGACAGGGAGAACCGGGGAGCTGTTTTTT. The whole variable domain, filled in from reference TRBV7-2 and TRBJ2-2, reads GAGVSQSPSNKVTEKGKDVELRCDPISGHTALYWYRQSLGQGLEFLIYFQGNSAPDKSGLPSDRFSAERTGGSVSTLTIQRTQQEDSAVYLCASSFPTGRTGELFFGEGSRLTVL.

In its sample, this clonotype was seen a few times. The chain combines TRBV5-1 with TRBJ1-1; a weak D match, TRBD1 (5 bases). Trimming pared 0 bases from V and 0 bases from J, leaving 15 bases between. CDR1 is SGHRS, CDR2 YFSETQ, per germline. This CDR3 is built from 17 residues. The CDR3 DNA sequence: TGCGCCAGCAGCTTGGGGGGCCCCTTGGGGGTGAACACTGAAGCTTTCTTT. It encodes CASSLGGPLGVNTEAFF.

This clonotype occurred a few times. The chain joins TRBV5-1 to TRBJ2-3; D possibly corresponds to TRBD2 (6 bases). CDR3 length: 16 amino acids. V lost 2 bases and J 3 bases, leaving 16 bases between the germline ends. CDR1 and CDR2 from the germline V gene are SGHRS and YFSETQ. CDR3 coding DNA: TGCGCCAGCAGCTTAGGCGGGACCAGTCAGACAGATACGCAGTATTTT. This translates into CASSLGGTSQTDTQYF.

There are many counts of this clonotype. The genes are TRBV5-1 and TRBJ2-3, with a weak D call TRBD2 (6 bases). Germline V gives CDR1 SGHRS, CDR2 YFSETQ. The germline V and J ends were trimmed by 1 base and 2 bases, with 17 bases remaining between them. There are 17 residues in the CDR3. The CDR3 reads CASSLRTKAGLTDTQYF. CDR3 in DNA: TGCGCCAGCAGCTTGCGTACAAAAGCGGGCCTCACAGATACGCAGTATTTT.

This clonotype has a count of ten or more. This chain connects TRBV14 to TRBJ2-5, with a possible D match to TRBD2 (5 bases). V was trimmed by 3 bases and J by 8 bases, leaving 13 bases between them. In germline, CDR1 is SGHDN, CDR2 FVKESK. The CDR3 runs 13 residues. Here the CDR3 DNA reads TGTGCCAGCAGCCACGCCGTAGGAGGAACCCAGTACTTC. The encoded protein is CASSHAVGGTQYF. Full variable domain (remainder filled in from reference TRBV14 and TRBJ2-5): EAGVTQFPSHSVIEKGQTVTLRCDPISGHDNLYWYRRVMGKEIKFLLHFVKESKQDESGMPNNRFLAERTGGTYSTLKVQPAELEDSGVYFCASSHAVGGTQYFGPGTRLLVL.

The DNA of the CDR3 is TGTGCCAGCAGCTTAACGGATTTGACTCTTCGGCAAAATCAGCCCCAGCATTTT. Residues: CASSLTDLTLRQNQPQHF. V gene TRBV7-3 combines with J gene TRBJ1-5; no clear D. Germline V CDR1 and CDR2: SGHTA, FQGTGA. The V end lost 0 bases, the J end lost 4 bases, and 19 bases lay between the germline ends. The CDR3 is 18 residues long.

There are many counts of this clonotype. The chain employs TRBV3-1 and TRBJ2-7; no reliable D call. The CDR3 is 13 amino acids. Germline-derived CDR1 and CDR2 are LGHDT and YNNKEL (reference sequence). Deletions cut 0 bases from V and 5 bases from J, with 8 bases between. The CDR3 is CASSQDGGDEQYF. For the CDR3, the DNA is TGTGCCAGCAGCCAAGACGGCGGAGACGAGCAGTACTTC.

The chain uses TRBV12-3 or TRBV12-4 and TRBJ1-1; possible D gene TRBD1, 5 bases. The length of the CDR3 is 13 residues. V was pared by 6 bases and J by 4 bases, with 12 bases between. The chain's CDR3 is CASRGWGRTEAFF. The DNA for the CDR3 is TGTGCCAGCAGGGGTTGGGGCCGCACTGAAGCTTTCTTT.

This clonotype was observed at least ten times. This chain uses TRBV11-2 with TRBJ1-6; 8 nucleotides align to TRBD1. The germline V gene encodes CDR1 SGHAT and CDR2 FQNNGV. There are 15 residues in the CDR3. The V and J ends lost 5 bases and 10 bases, in that order; junction bases with no gene match: 10. DNA for the CDR3: TGTGCCAGCAGCACAGCAGCAGGGGGCAGGTCACCCCTCCACTTT. It encodes CASSTAAGGRSPLHF.

This clonotype has a handful of counts. The V call is TRBV30, the J call TRBJ2-3; no definite D call. The V end was cut by 3 bases, the J end by 10 bases, with 17 bases between. Germline V lookup: CDR1 GTSNPN, CDR2 SVGIG (reference sequence). The CDR3 is made up of 13 amino acids. The CDR3 sequence: CAWRRMGSLPQYF. The CDR3 coding sequence is TGTGCCTGGAGAAGAATGGGCTCTCTTCCGCAGTATTTT. Looking up the rest from reference TRBV30 and TRBJ2-3 gives the full variable domain: SQTIHQWPATLVQPVGSPLSLECTVEGTSNPNLYWYRQAAGRGLQLLFYSVGIGQISSEVPQNLSASRPQDRQFILSSKKLLLSDSGFYLCAWRRMGSLPQYFGPGTRLTVL.

The V and J genes are TRBV7-6 and TRBJ2-7, with D possibly TRBD1 on 5 matching bases. The length of the CDR3 is 13 residues. The V gene lost 2 bases and the J gene lost 5 bases, with 10 bases spanning the gap. CDR1 and CDR2 (germline): SGHVS, FNYEAQ. CDR3 bases: TGTGCCAGCAGCTTATCCAGGGATAACGAGCAGTACTTC. It encodes CASSLSRDNEQYF. The full variable domain, with the rest looked up from reference TRBV7-6 and TRBJ2-7, is GAGVSQSPRYKVTKRGQDVALRCDPISGHVSLYWYRQALGQGPEFLTYFNYEAQQDKSGLPNDRFSAERPEGSISTLTIQRTEQRDSAMYRCASSLSRDNEQYFGPGTRLTVT.

Ten or more counts support this clonotype. At one end, the junction sequence differs from germline, possibly due to a read error. The rearrangement uses TRBV28 and TRBJ1-1, with D possibly being TRBD1 (5 bases). This CDR3 comprises 12 residues. Germline CDR1 reads MDHEN; CDR2 reads SYDVKM. The DNA for the CDR3 is TGTGCCAGCAGTTTTTCGGGGCCTGATGCTTTCTTT. Translating it yields CASSFSGPDAFF. Full variable domain (missing parts from reference TRBV28 and TRBJ1-1): DVKVTQSSRYLVKRTGEKVFLECVQDMDHENMFWYRQDPGLGLRLIYFSYDVKMKEKGDIPEGYSVSREKKERFSLILESASTNQTSMYLCASSFSGPDAFFGQGTRLTVV.

This clonotype was seen only a few times. The rearrangement uses TRBV20-1 and TRBJ1-3; TRBD1 is a possible D gene (5 bases). Germline lookup yields CDR1 DFQATT and CDR2 SNEGSKA (reference sequence). V lost 3 bases to trimming and J lost 1 base, with 10 bases between them. CDR3 length equals 14 residues. The CDR3 region is CSASPSGSGNTIYF. The CDR3 DNA reads TGCAGTGCTAGCCCGTCAGGGTCTGGAAACACCATATATTTT.

This chain joins TRBV15 and TRBJ2-7; 10 bases align to TRBD2. Per germline, CDR1 LNHNV and CDR2 YYDKDF (reference sequence). V lost 0 bases to trimming and J lost 2 bases; unmatched junction nucleotides: 13. CDR3 length equals 19 residues. DNA of the CDR3: TGTGCCACCAGCAGAGATAAGCAGGGACTAGCGTATACCACCTACGAGCAGTACTTC. Translation gives CATSRDKQGLAYTTYEQYF.

There are many counts of this clonotype. The chain carries TRBV18 and TRBJ1-1; 7 bases are a match to TRBD1. Germline lookup yields CDR1 KGHSH and CDR2 LQKENI. The CDR3 extends over 16 amino acids. With V trimmed by 3 bases and J by 5 bases, 12 bases remained unmatched. The CDR3 is CASSPGQGEYSTEAFF. The DNA of the CDR3 is TGTGCCAGCTCACCGGGGCAGGGGGAATATTCGACTGAAGCTTTCTTT.

In this sample, this clonotype turned up many times. V and J are TRBV6-2 or TRBV6-3 and TRBJ2-3; D is ambiguous. The CDR3 is 14 amino acids. V gave up 7 bases and J gave up 1 base, with 12 bases separating them. The germline V gene has CDR1 MNHEY and CDR2 SVGEGT. The CDR3 is CASMRSYGTDTQYF. The CDR3 DNA reads TGTGCCAGCATGCGGAGTTACGGCACAGATACGCAGTATTTT.

This clonotype came up once. Given a much more abundant clone one base away, this may be a read error. The chain uses TRBV6-1 and TRBJ2-7; either TRBD1 or TRBD2 may fit D (6 bases each). Germline V gene sequence: CDR1 MNHNS, CDR2 SASEGT. This CDR3 is 13 amino acids long. The V gene lost 10 bases and the J gene lost 4 bases, with 17 bases spanning the gap. For the CDR3, the DNA is TGTGCCACCCATGACGAGGGGGGATACGAGCAGTACTTC. Its translation is CATHDEGGYEQYF.

This clonotype was recorded many times. The gene calls are TRBV14 and TRBJ2-7; TRBD1 matches at 7 bases. The CDR3 contains 16 residues. J gave up 0 bases and V 4 bases, and 9 bases lay outside the gene matches. In germline, CDR1 is SGHDN, CDR2 FVKESK. Here the CDR3 DNA reads TGTGCCAGCAGCCCAAACCCAGGGGGAAACTCCTACGAGCAGTACTTC. This gives the protein CASSPNPGGNSYEQYF.

This clonotype was observed many times. This rearrangement joins TRBV20-1 to TRBJ1-1; D gene unclear. With 1 base removed from V and 12 bases from J, the gap between germline ends came to 18 bases. Germline loops: CDR1 DFQATT, CDR2 SNEGSKA (reference sequence). CDR3 length: 13 residues. The CDR3 here is CSARGPLGRSSFF. The CDR3 DNA reads TGCAGTGCTAGAGGACCTCTCGGCAGGAGCTCTTTCTTT.

This clonotype was counted ten times or more. The V and J genes are TRBV7-8 and TRBJ2-3; D is uncertain. The germline V and J ends were trimmed by 5 bases and 3 bases, with 12 bases remaining between them. The CDR3 covers 14 residues. Germline lookup yields CDR1 SGHVS and CDR2 FQNEAQ. The CDR3 sequence: CASSRRSLTDTQYF. The CDR3 nucleotides read TGTGCCAGCAGCCGCCGCTCGCTGACAGATACGCAGTATTTT.

This clonotype was detected many times. V is TRBV7-2 and J is TRBJ1-5; the D gene is possibly TRBD1 (5 bases). Germline CDR1 SGHTA, CDR2 FQGNSA. The ends were cut back, 1 base at V and 5 bases at J, with 9 bases in the middle. The CDR3 loop spans 14 amino acids. The DNA of the CDR3 is TGTGCCAGCAGCTTAGGGGCAGGGTATCAGCCCCAGCATTTT. Its translation: CASSLGAGYQPQHF. Full variable domain (outside the CDR3, taken from reference TRBV7-2 and TRBJ1-5): GAGVSQSPSNKVTEKGKDVELRCDPISGHTALYWYRQSLGQGLEFLIYFQGNSAPDKSGLPSDRFSAERTGGSVSTLTIQRTQQEDSAVYLCASSLGAGYQPQHFGDGTRLSIL.

This clonotype has more than one count but fewer than ten. The chain joins TRBV4-1 to TRBJ2-7; 9 bases line up with TRBD1. The CDR3 consists of 15 residues. Trimming took 4 bases from V and 4 from J; bases not matched to a gene: 8. The germline V gene has CDR1 MGHRA and CDR2 YSYEKL. Here the CDR3 reads CASSPTQGASYEQYF. DNA for the CDR3: TGCGCCAGCAGCCCGACACAGGGGGCCTCATACGAGCAGTACTTC.

The J gene is TRBJ2-7, the V gene TRBV9, with 8 bases matching TRBD2. After removal of 3 bases from V and 4 bases from J, the junction contained 9 bases not matched to a gene. The germline V gene encodes CDR1 SGDLS and CDR2 YYNGEE. The CDR3 contains 15 residues. The CDR3 region has the DNA TGTGCCAGCAGCGGAGCGGGAGACCGTTCATACGAGCAGTACTTC. It specifies CASSGAGDRSYEQYF.

The V gene is TRBV19, the J gene TRBJ1-1, with unresolved D. Looked up from germline, CDR1 is LNHDA and CDR2 is SQIVND (reference sequence). The V gene lost 1 base and the J gene lost 6 bases, with 12 bases spanning the gap. This CDR3 region has 14 residues. CDR3 DNA sequence: TGTGCCAGTAGTATAGGTCTAATCAAGGCTGAAGCTTTCTTT. Translation: CASSIGLIKAEAFF. The variable domain in full, completed from reference TRBV19 and TRBJ1-1, reads DGGITQSPKYLFRKEGQNVTLSCEQNLNHDAMYWYRQDPGQGLRLIYYSQIVNDFQKGDIAEGYSVSREKKESFPLTVTSAQKNPTAFYLCASSIGLIKAEAFFGQGTRLTVV.